Following are 26 T cell receptor beta chains from one sample sequenced in a study of shared clonotypes between healthy human individuals. The protocol was immunoSEQ multiplex PCR, while the TCRdb copy is restricted to in-frame clones and leaves out a portion. This table has 2.3 million or so clones, approximately 93% appearing once. Input material: naive CD4+ T cells from PBMCs. This sample's subset: CD45RA+ positively selected. Every receptor here comes from a man aged 18 to 30 in good health. Some clones in this sample may be carry-over from other donors' samples.

J is TRBJ2-2 and V is TRBV28; no clear D. The V and J ends lost 0 bases and 0 bases respectively, with 5 bases between them. This CDR3 contains 15 residues. Germline V gene data show CDR1 as MDHEN and CDR2 as SYDVKM. The CDR3 loop reads CASSLWRTNTGELFF. DNA of the CDR3: TGTGCCAGCAGTTTATGGCGAACGAACACCGGGGAGCTGTTTTTT.

The chain couples TRBV30 to TRBJ2-7; D perhaps matches TRBD2 (6 bases). The CDR3 is 16 residues long. Trimming cost V 0 bases and J 3 bases, with 18 bases left between them. CDR1 GTSNPN and CDR2 SVGIG come from the germline V gene (reference sequence). The CDR3 DNA follows: TGTGCCTGGAGTGTGTCCTCATCGTTCGGGGGCTACGAGCAGTACTTC. This encodes CAWSVSSSFGGYEQYF.

The genes are TRBV13 and TRBJ2-7; D might be TRBD2 (6 bases). CDR1 is PRHDT and CDR2 is FYEKMQ in the germline V gene (reference sequence). Trimming shortened V by 3 bases and J by 2 bases, and 17 bases separated the two germline ends. The CDR3 is 16 residues long. The CDR3 DNA follows: TGTGCCAGCAGCTTGGGGGGAGCGGGCCTAACCTACGAGCAGTACTTC. It encodes CASSLGGAGLTYEQYF.

CDR3 in DNA: TGTGCCAGCAGTTTATTGGGGGGGTTCGGCACTGAAGCTTTCTTT. The encoded protein is CASSLLGGFGTEAFF. This chain connects TRBV28 to TRBJ1-1; D may be TRBD1 (5 bases). From germline, CDR1 is MDHEN and CDR2 SYDVKM. The length of the CDR3 is 15 residues. V was clipped by 1 base and J by 4 bases, with 13 bases between them.

The chain employs TRBV9 and TRBJ1-2; 8 positions agree with TRBD1. Germline values: CDR1 SGDLS, CDR2 YYNGEE. V was clipped by 4 bases and J by 4 bases; unmatched bases: 3. The CDR3 loop spans 13 amino acids. CDR3 region: CASSPTGAYGYTF. The CDR3 region has the DNA TGTGCCAGCAGCCCGACAGGGGCCTATGGCTACACCTTC. Full variable domain (rest looked up from reference TRBV9 and TRBJ1-2): DSGVTQTPKHLITATGQRVTLRCSPRSGDLSVYWYQQSLDQGLQFLIQYYNGEERAKGNILERFSAQQFPDLHSELNLSSLELGDSALYFCASSPTGAYGYTFGSGTRLTVV.

This clone was counted a single time. Other DNA sequences within the sample encode an identical CDR3. This chain links TRBV28 with TRBJ2-5; tentative D call: TRBD2 (5 bases). CDR3 length: 13 residues. V lost 3 bases and J 4 bases, leaving 9 bases between the germline ends. Germline CDR1 reads MDHEN; CDR2 reads SYDVKM. The CDR3 region is CASSLAGGETQYF. CDR3 nucleotides: TGTGCCAGCAGTTTGGCGGGCGGAGAGACCCAGTACTTC.

J is TRBJ1-1 and V is TRBV6-6; 7 bases fit TRBD1. Germline-derived CDR1 and CDR2 are MNHNY and SVGAGI (reference sequence). The CDR3 runs 15 residues. Germline trimming cut 5 bases from V and 1 base from J; bases unmatched to any gene: 7. The CDR3 loop reads CASSKGTAWNTEAFF. For the CDR3, the DNA is TGTGCCAGCAGTAAAGGGACAGCTTGGAACACTGAAGCTTTCTTT.

This clone came up once. The CDR3 loop reads CASSWGTTFYEQYF. In nucleotides, the CDR3 is TGTGCCAGCAGCTGGGGGACAACGTTCTACGAGCAGTACTTC. This rearrangement joins TRBV11-1 to TRBJ2-7, with a weak D call TRBD1 (6 bases). Trimming removed 4 bases from V and 3 bases from J, with 13 bases in between. The germline gives CDR1 SGHAT, CDR2 FQDESV (reference sequence). The CDR3 sequence is 14 residues long.

The rearrangement links TRBV6-5 to TRBJ2-7, with 7 positions matching TRBD2. Germline V gives CDR1 MNHEY, CDR2 SVGAGI. The CDR3 consists of 15 residues. With V trimmed by 0 bases and J by 5 bases, 7 bases remained unmatched. CDR3: CASSYSIGGYHEQYF. As DNA, the CDR3 is TGTGCCAGCAGTTACTCGATCGGGGGGTACCACGAGCAGTACTTC.

Turning to this clone: The same CDR3 can be traced to other DNA sequences in this sample. This chain connects TRBV25-1 to TRBJ2-2, with D uncertain. Germline V gene sequence: CDR1 MGHDK, CDR2 SYGVNS. The V and J ends lost 5 bases and 2 bases respectively, with 9 bases between them. This CDR3 is built from 14 residues. The CDR3 region is CASSPRVNTGELFF. CDR3 nucleotides: TGTGCCAGCAGTCCCCGGGTCAACACCGGGGAGCTGTTTTTT. The variable domain in full, with the rest retrieved from reference TRBV25-1 and TRBJ2-2, is EADIYQTPRYLVIGTGKKITLECSQTMGHDKMYWYQQDPGMELHLIHYSYGVNSTEKGDLSSESTVSRIRTEHFPLTLESARPSHTSQYLCASSPRVNTGELFFGEGSRLTVL.

The chain is built from TRBV6-6 and TRBJ1-5, with 8 nucleotides matching TRBD1. CDR3 length: 16 residues. V shed 0 bases and J 5 bases; nucleotides not matched to a gene: 6. The V gene's germline CDR1 is MNHNY and CDR2 SVGAGI (reference sequence). As DNA, the CDR3 is TGTGCCAGCAGTTACTCGAGTGGACAGGGCCATCAGCCCCAGCATTTT. This gives the protein CASSYSSGQGHQPQHF.

This clone was detected once. The chain is built from TRBV7-9 and TRBJ2-1; tentatively, D is TRBD1 (6 bases). V was pared by 3 bases and J by 0 bases, with 9 bases between. There are 15 residues in the CDR3. From germline, CDR1 is SEHNR and CDR2 FQNEAQ (reference sequence). The CDR3 here is CASSLDSSSYNEQFF. CDR3 DNA: TGTGCCAGCAGCTTGGACAGTAGCTCCTACAATGAGCAGTTCTTC.

The V call is TRBV27, the J call TRBJ2-5, with D perhaps TRBD2 (7 bases). Germline CDR1 MNHEY, CDR2 SMNVEV (reference sequence). With 5 bases removed from V and 5 bases from J, the gap between germline ends came to 12 bases. CDR3 length equals 13 residues. In DNA form, the CDR3 reads TGTGCCAGCAGTGGGGGGGGCGGGGAGACCCAGTACTTC. The encoded protein is CASSGGGGETQYF.

This chain uses TRBV6-5 with TRBJ2-2, with D possibly TRBD1 on 6 matching bases. The CDR3 is 16 amino acids. The V end lost 2 bases, the J end lost 1 base, and 11 bases lay between the germline ends. Germline CDR1 and CDR2: MNHEY and SVGAGI. The CDR3 DNA reads TGTGCCAGCAGTTACGGGCAGGGGAGGAACACCGGGGAGCTGTTTTTT. Translated: CASSYGQGRNTGELFF.

The chain's CDR3 is CASSGDRGRDGYTF. The CDR3 bases are TGCGCCAGCAGCGGGGACAGGGGTAGGGATGGCTACACCTTC. The chain joins TRBV5-1 to TRBJ1-2; TRBD1 matches 10 bases. Germline V gives CDR1 SGHRS, CDR2 YFSETQ. After removal of 4 bases from V and 6 bases from J, the junction contained 6 bases not matched to a gene. CDR3 length equals 14 residues.

The chain employs TRBV25-1 and TRBJ2-4; no firm D call. Trimming cost V 7 bases and J 0 bases, with 13 bases left between them. This CDR3 is built from 15 residues. Germline loops: CDR1 MGHDK, CDR2 SYGVNS. CDR3 coding DNA: TGTGCCAGCACCCCCCCCGGCTTAGCCAAAAACATTCAGTACTTC. It yields the protein CASTPPGLAKNIQYF. The variable domain in full, with the rest retrieved from reference TRBV25-1 and TRBJ2-4, is EADIYQTPRYLVIGTGKKITLECSQTMGHDKMYWYQQDPGMELHLIHYSYGVNSTEKGDLSSESTVSRIRTEHFPLTLESARPSHTSQYLCASTPPGLAKNIQYFGAGTRLSVL.

In DNA, the CDR3 is TGTGCCAGCAGCATATGGACAGGGCGCGTTTCACCCCTCCACTTT. Its translation is CASSIWTGRVSPLHF. This chain links TRBV7-9 with TRBJ1-6; TRBD1 matches 8 bases. The length of the CDR3 is 15 residues. The V gene end was trimmed by 5 bases and the J gene end by 9 bases; junction bases not matched to a gene: 9. Germline V gene lookup returns CDR1 SEHNR and CDR2 FQNEAQ (reference sequence).

The V call is TRBV28, the J call TRBJ2-3; 13 nucleotides match TRBD2. This CDR3 is 18 amino acids long. Unmatched junction bases numbered 9, after V lost 5 bases and J lost 1 base. The germline gives CDR1 MDHEN, CDR2 SYDVKM. The CDR3 here is CASSLLSGLAGGTDTQYF. CDR3 nucleotide sequence: TGTGCCAGCAGTCTACTATCCGGACTAGCGGGAGGCACAGATACGCAGTATTTT.

The J gene is TRBJ2-2, the V gene TRBV28, with D uncertain. This CDR3 comprises 17 residues. Germline V gene data show CDR1 as MDHEN and CDR2 as SYDVKM. Trimming pared 4 bases from V and 7 bases from J, leaving 22 bases between. The CDR3 loop reads CASSSFSWGTRVGELFF. The CDR3 DNA is TGTGCCAGCAGTTCGTTTTCCTGGGGAACTCGGGTCGGGGAGCTGTTTTTT.

J is TRBJ2-1 and V is TRBV5-1; 8 positions match TRBD1. Germline-derived CDR1 and CDR2 are SGHRS and YFSETQ. The CDR3 length is 17 residues. Trimming removed 4 bases from V and 0 bases from J; junction bases left unmatched: 9. CDR3 protein: CASSRTRTGSSYNEQFF. Written as DNA, the CDR3 is TGCGCCAGCAGCCGTACCCGGACAGGGAGCTCCTACAATGAGCAGTTCTTC.

This rearrangement joins TRBV7-6 to TRBJ2-5; TRBD1 agrees at 8 bases. The CDR3 contains 15 residues. Trimming removed 1 base from V and 5 bases from J; junction bases left unmatched: 6. Germline V gives CDR1 SGHVS, CDR2 FNYEAQ. The CDR3 DNA follows: TGTGCCAGCAGCTTAGTCGGACAGGGAGAGGAGACCCAGTACTTC. It codes for CASSLVGQGEETQYF.

This rearrangement joins TRBV28 to TRBJ2-7; 9 nucleotides align to TRBD2. Germline-derived CDR1 and CDR2 are MDHEN and SYDVKM. This CDR3 is built from 14 residues. V gave up 2 bases and J gave up 6 bases; unmatched junction bases: 5. The CDR3 sequence is CASSLPAGGSEQYF. CDR3 DNA: TGTGCCAGCAGTTTACCAGCGGGAGGAAGCGAGCAGTACTTC.

The rearrangement links TRBV5-4 to TRBJ1-2; D ambiguous. This CDR3 region has 11 residues. V was clipped by 4 bases and J by 8 bases, with 9 bases between them. The germline V gene has CDR1 SGHNT and CDR2 YYREEE (reference sequence). As DNA, the CDR3 is TGTGCCAGCAGCGGCATGGGGGGCTACACCTTC. Translation gives CASSGMGGYTF.

The chain employs TRBV27 and TRBJ2-7; D possibly uses TRBD1 or TRBD2 (5 bases each). The CDR3 is 14 residues long. CDR1 and CDR2 from the germline V gene are MNHEY and SMNVEV (reference sequence). V gave up 8 bases and J gave up 4 bases, with 18 bases separating them. CDR3 in amino acids: CASGIRDPGYEQYF. Written as DNA, the CDR3 is TGTGCCAGCGGCATCCGGGACCCGGGATACGAGCAGTACTTC.

CDR3 amino acids: CASSPGLSNTDTQYF. CDR3 bases: TGTGCCAGCAGCCCGGGACTATCCAACACAGATACGCAGTATTTT. The V gene is TRBV7-9, the J gene TRBJ2-3; 7 bases map to TRBD2. CDR1 is SEHNR and CDR2 is FQNEAQ in the germline V gene (reference sequence). V shed 5 bases and J 2 bases; nucleotides not matched to a gene: 7. There are 15 residues in the CDR3.

V and J are TRBV4-1 and TRBJ1-3; weak D call: TRBD1 (6 bases). CDR3 length: 17 amino acids. Germline assignment: CDR1 MGHRA and CDR2 YSYEKL. Trimming took 0 bases from V and 4 from J, leaving 16 bases between them. CDR3 nucleotides: TGCGCCAGCAGCCAAGAACGCGGCAGGGGTGCCGGAAACACCATATATTTT. This encodes CASSQERGRGAGNTIYF.